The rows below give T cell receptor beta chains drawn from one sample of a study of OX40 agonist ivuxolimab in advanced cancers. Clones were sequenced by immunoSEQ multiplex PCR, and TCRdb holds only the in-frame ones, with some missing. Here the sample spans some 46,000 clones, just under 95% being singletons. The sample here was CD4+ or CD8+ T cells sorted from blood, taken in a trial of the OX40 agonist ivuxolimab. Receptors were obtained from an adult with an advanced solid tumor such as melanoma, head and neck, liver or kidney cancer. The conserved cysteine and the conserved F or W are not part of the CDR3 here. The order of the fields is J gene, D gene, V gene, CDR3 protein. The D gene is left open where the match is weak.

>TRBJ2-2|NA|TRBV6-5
ASSYSVGVPGELF
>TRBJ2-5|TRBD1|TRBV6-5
ASSYATGGRETQY
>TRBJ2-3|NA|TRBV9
ASSPHTDIYTDTQY
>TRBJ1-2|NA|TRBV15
ATSRPQGNYGYT
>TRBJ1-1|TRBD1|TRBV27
ASSRMTGGTEAF
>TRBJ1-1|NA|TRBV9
ASSVSGANTEAF
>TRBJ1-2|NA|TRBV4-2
ASSQELARGSTYGYT
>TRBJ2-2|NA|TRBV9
ASSVGGVDTGELF
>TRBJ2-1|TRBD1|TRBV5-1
ASSLKGQGPYNEQF
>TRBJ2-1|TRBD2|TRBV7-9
ASLGAGGPFNEQF